This entry concerns a single T cell receptor (beta chain). Per the original methods: Reference gene primers were amplified, and this amplification served to estimate nucleated cell counts. Profiling relied on immunoSEQ multiplex PCR, and the TCRdb table lists in-frame clones only, not all of them. The D gene and trimming were derived from the DNA, and the V and J assignments and clone size from that table. The table has some 340,000 clones, about four fifths seen once. This specimen comes from a study of blood T cell repertoires in COVID-19. The overall study: There were acute and convalescent COVID-19 samples, and they came from the United States, Italy and Spain.

With 7 bases clipped from V and 3 bases from J, the junction kept 8 bases outside the gene matches. The CDR3 runs to 15 residues. Germline lookup yields CDR1 LNHDA and CDR2 SQIVND (reference sequence). Sequenced sample: peripheral blood. The sequence came from a man aged 25-40 years with active or convalescent COVID-19. The chain is built from TRBV19 and TRBJ1-4; TRBD1 matches 7 bases. The CDR3 nucleotides read TGTGCCAGTACTCCTAGACAGGGTCCTAATGAAAAACTGTTTTTT. Its translation is CASTPRQGPNEKLFF.